One and the same sample provided the 30 T cell receptor beta chains below, sequenced in a study of OX40 agonist ivuxolimab in advanced cancers. The method was immunoSEQ multiplex PCR; TCRdb's version includes in-frame clones alone and lacks a portion of them. In the table there are about 77,000 clones, over 75% of which are singletons. Sample: CD4+ or CD8+ T cells sorted from blood, taken in a trial of the OX40 agonist ivuxolimab. These receptors originate from an adult with an advanced solid tumor such as melanoma, head and neck, liver or kidney cancer.

The chain couples TRBV25-1 to TRBJ2-2; TRBD2 aligns across 10 bases. This CDR3 spans 15 amino acids. Per germline, CDR1 MGHDK and CDR2 SYGVNS. J was trimmed by 7 bases and V by 8 bases; bases with no gene match: 10. The CDR3 DNA reads TGTGCCAGCGGGGGGGCTAGCGGGAGCGGCGGGGAGCTGTTTTTT. This codes for CASGGASGSGGELFF.

V usage is TRBV6-5 and J usage is TRBJ2-3, with 7 bases aligning to TRBD2. The CDR3 sequence is 15 residues long. V trimming: 6 bases; J trimming: 5 bases; junction bases outside the gene matches: 11. Germline V gene lookup returns CDR1 MNHEY and CDR2 SVGAGI. The CDR3 nucleotides read TGTGCCAGCAGATTAACGGGAGGTGGGGAAGATACGCAGTATTTT. Its protein product is CASRLTGGGEDTQYF.

CDR3 sequence reads: CASSPRNLREGDNEQFF. The CDR3 coding sequence is TGTGCCAGCTCACCACGAAATTTGCGGGAGGGAGACAATGAGCAGTTCTTC. The genes are TRBV18 and TRBJ2-1; 9 positions match TRBD2. The length of the CDR3 is 17 residues. The germline CDR1 and CDR2 sequences are KGHSH and LQKENI. Germline trimming cut 1 base from V and 5 bases from J; bases unmatched to any gene: 9.

V usage is TRBV29-1 and J usage is TRBJ2-7; D is undetermined. V was pared by 6 bases and J by 1 base, with 7 bases between. The germline gives CDR1 SQVTM, CDR2 ANQGSEA. This CDR3 contains 11 residues. The CDR3 is CSVQASYEQYF. The CDR3 region has the DNA TGCAGCGTGCAGGCGTCCTACGAGCAGTACTTC.

This chain links TRBV6-5 with TRBJ1-2; D is perhaps TRBD1 (5 bases). This CDR3 comprises 12 residues. CDR1 is MNHEY and CDR2 is SVGAGI in the germline V gene. V was pared by 6 bases and J by 6 bases, with 11 bases between. As DNA, the CDR3 is TGTGCCAGCAGGGAGGGGTGGGATGGCTACACCTTC. Its translation: CASREGWDGYTF.

The rearrangement joins TRBV19 to TRBJ1-1, with TRBD1 matching over 10 bases. The CDR3 runs to 17 residues. Trimming removed 5 bases from V and 0 bases from J; junction bases left unmatched: 9. Germline-derived CDR1 and CDR2 are LNHDA and SQIVND (reference sequence). The DNA of the CDR3 is TGTGCCAGTAGTCCAAGACGGGACAGGGGCGTGAACACTGAAGCTTTCTTT. Its protein is CASSPRRDRGVNTEAFF.

The gene calls are TRBV9 and TRBJ1-6; 8 bases are a match to TRBD1. The CDR3 sequence is 15 residues long. The germline V gene encodes CDR1 SGDLS and CDR2 YYNGEE. Losses at the gene ends were 3 bases for V and 7 bases for J; bases not matched to a gene: 6. Here the CDR3 reads CASSAGQGANSPLHF. CDR3 bases: TGTGCCAGCAGCGCCGGACAGGGAGCGAATTCACCCCTCCACTTT.

This chain links TRBV4-2 with TRBJ1-6, with unresolved D. V lost 0 bases and J 7 bases, leaving 13 bases between the germline ends. In germline, CDR1 is LGHNA, CDR2 YNFKEQ. The CDR3 sequence is 16 residues long. CDR3 amino acids: CASSQDPRTLNSPLHF. In nucleotides, the CDR3 is TGTGCCAGCAGCCAAGATCCTCGGACGTTGAATTCACCCCTCCACTTT.

The chain couples TRBV29-1 to TRBJ2-3; 7 bases fit TRBD1. Germline CDR1 SQVTM, CDR2 ANQGSEA. Unmatched junction bases numbered 7, after V lost 4 bases and J lost 6 bases. This CDR3 has 13 amino acids. The CDR3 here is CSVAGQDIDTQYF. CDR3 nucleotide sequence: TGCAGCGTTGCAGGACAGGACATCGATACGCAGTATTTT.

The chain combines TRBV6-1 with TRBJ2-1, with 12 bases aligning to TRBD1. V dropped 4 bases and J dropped 9; count of bases not matched to a gene: 7. CDR3 length: 15 amino acids. CDR1 is MNHNS and CDR2 is SASEGT in the germline V gene. CDR3 region: CASSAGTGGSAEQFF. The DNA for the CDR3 is TGTGCCAGCAGTGCTGGGACAGGGGGCTCCGCTGAGCAGTTCTTC.

The V gene is TRBV25-1, the J gene TRBJ2-5; no reliable D call. The CDR3 consists of 15 residues. Trimming cost V 3 bases and J 2 bases, with 13 bases left between them. The germline gives CDR1 MGHDK, CDR2 SYGVNS. CDR3 in DNA: TGTGCCAGCAGTGAGCAACCCTCCAAACAAGAGACCCAGTACTTC. As protein: CASSEQPSKQETQYF.

V is TRBV7-9 and J is TRBJ2-1; TRBD2 aligns across 15 bases. The CDR3 is 14 amino acids. The ends lost 6 bases at V and 9 bases at J; junction bases unmatched: 3. Per the germline V gene, CDR1 is SEHNR and CDR2 is FQNEAQ (reference sequence). The CDR3 sequence: CASSLGLAGGEQFF. CDR3 coding DNA: TGTGCCAGCAGTTTGGGACTAGCGGGGGGTGAGCAGTTCTTC. The full variable domain, rest sourced from reference TRBV7-9 and TRBJ2-1, is DTGVSQNPRHKITKRGQNVTFRCDPISEHNRLYWYRQTLGQGPEFLTYFQNEAQLEKSRLLSDRFSAERPKGSFSTLEIQRTEQGDSAMYLCASSLGLAGGEQFFGPGTRLTVL.

This chain links TRBV29-1 with TRBJ2-3; 13 nucleotides align to TRBD2. J was trimmed by 5 bases and V by 4 bases; bases with no gene match: 6. CDR3 size: 15 residues. The V gene's germline CDR1 is SQVTM and CDR2 ANQGSEA. The CDR3 DNA reads as TGCAGCGTTGGCACTAGCGGGGGGGCAGAAGATACGCAGTATTTT. The encoded protein is CSVGTSGGAEDTQYF.

Sample share makes this clone medium-sized (0.01 to 0.1%). The gene calls are TRBV4-2 and TRBJ2-7; 7 positions match TRBD2. Germline V lookup: CDR1 LGHNA, CDR2 YNFKEQ. Trimming removed 0 bases from V and 0 bases from J; junction bases left unmatched: 2. The CDR3 totals 15 residues. CDR3 DNA sequence: TGTGCCAGCAGCCAAGAACTAGCGACCTCCTACGAGCAGTACTTC. The encoded protein is CASSQELATSYEQYF.

This clone appeared once. The chain's CDR3 is CASSFLAGNTEAFF. The CDR3 coding sequence is TGCGCCAGCAGCTTCTTGGCAGGGAACACTGAAGCTTTCTTT. V usage is TRBV5-1 and J usage is TRBJ1-1, with unresolved D. Trimming took 2 bases from V and 1 from J, leaving 9 bases between them. The CDR3 has 14 residues. From germline, CDR1 is SGHRS and CDR2 YFSETQ.

This chain joins TRBV5-1 and TRBJ2-1; D remains unclear. V gave up 2 bases and J gave up 2 bases, with 8 bases separating them. Germline-derived CDR1 and CDR2 are SGHRS and YFSETQ. The CDR3 loop spans 14 amino acids. CDR3 DNA sequence: TGCGCCAGCAGCTTTGACAAAACCTACAATGAGCAGTTCTTC. It encodes CASSFDKTYNEQFF. Based on the CDR3 plus reference TRBV5-1 and TRBJ2-1, the full variable domain is KAGVTQTPRYLIKTRGQQVTLSCSPISGHRSVSWYQQTPGQGLQFLFEYFSETQRNKGNFPGRFSGRQFSNSRSEMNVSTLELGDSALYLCASSFDKTYNEQFFGPGTRLTVL.

V usage is TRBV6-5 and J usage is TRBJ1-2, with 7 bases identical to TRBD1. V lost 7 bases, J lost 7 bases, and 15 bases stayed unmatched. The CDR3 runs to 15 residues. The V gene's germline CDR1 is MNHEY and CDR2 SVGAGI. CDR3 region: CASTTMTAYRGGYTF. The CDR3 nucleotides read TGTGCCAGCACGACCATGACAGCCTACAGGGGTGGCTACACCTTC.

The gene calls are TRBV7-9 and TRBJ1-2; TRBD1 matches 11 bases. The CDR3 loop spans 15 amino acids. V lost 5 bases to trimming and J lost 5 bases; unmatched junction nucleotides: 7. From germline, CDR1 is SEHNR and CDR2 FQNEAQ (reference sequence). CDR3 sequence: CASSPDRGRWYGYTF. The CDR3, as DNA: TGTGCCAGCAGCCCGGACAGGGGGCGATGGTATGGCTACACCTTC.

The chain joins TRBV18 to TRBJ1-2; D gene ambiguous. Deletions cut 2 bases from V and 4 bases from J, with 8 bases between. Germline CDR1 reads KGHSH; CDR2 reads LQKENI. This CDR3 spans 13 amino acids. CDR3 loop: CASSPDTIYGYTF. In DNA, the CDR3 is TGTGCCAGCTCACCAGACACCATCTATGGCTACACCTTC.

CDR3 protein: CASSARSGQGTEAFF. DNA of the CDR3: TGTGCCAGCAGCGCGCGTTCGGGACAGGGGACTGAAGCTTTCTTT. J is TRBJ1-1 and V is TRBV9; 10 bases align to TRBD1. This CDR3 comprises 15 residues. J lost 5 bases, V lost 3 bases, and 7 bases had no gene match. Germline CDR1 and CDR2: SGDLS and YYNGEE. The variable domain in full, completed from reference TRBV9 and TRBJ1-1, reads DSGVTQTPKHLITATGQRVTLRCSPRSGDLSVYWYQQSLDQGLQFLIQYYNGEERAKGNILERFSAQQFPDLHSELNLSSLELGDSALYFCASSARSGQGTEAFFGQGTRLTVV.

The rearrangement joins TRBV6-5 to TRBJ2-5; perhaps D is TRBD1 or TRBD2 (6 bases each). The J call may be wrong; the DNA end is better matched by TRBJ2-7. The CDR3 has 13 residues. Germline V gene lookup returns CDR1 MNHEY and CDR2 SVGAGI. The CDR3 sequence is CASSTGTLYEQYF. CDR3 DNA: TGTGCCAGCAGCACAGGGACTTTATACGAGCAGTACTTC.

The V and J genes are TRBV7-8 and TRBJ2-1; 15 bases fit TRBD2. The CDR3 has 18 residues. CDR1 SGHVS and CDR2 FQNEAQ come from the germline V gene. J gave up 8 bases and V 5 bases, and 13 bases lay outside the gene matches. CDR3 amino acids: CASSPAGLAGGLWDEQFF. Written as DNA, the CDR3 is TGTGCCAGCAGCCCAGCCGGACTAGCGGGGGGGCTATGGGATGAGCAGTTCTTC.

The chain carries TRBV10-3 and TRBJ1-4, with D unclear. Germline CDR1 and CDR2: ENHRY and SYGVKD. The CDR3 is 12 amino acids. V lost 6 bases and J lost 2, with 4 bases in between. CDR3 in amino acids: CAIRGTNEKLFF. In DNA form, the CDR3 reads TGTGCCATCAGGGGGACTAATGAAAAACTGTTTTTT.

V and J are TRBV6-5 and TRBJ2-7, with D hard to call. V was shortened by 0 bases and J by 2 bases, with 2 bases between the two germline ends. The germline V gene encodes CDR1 MNHEY and CDR2 SVGAGI. The CDR3 length is 12 residues. The DNA for the CDR3 is TGTGCCAGCAGTTACTCTCCCTACGAGCAGTACTTC. Protein product: CASSYSPYEQYF.

The DNA of the CDR3 is TGTGCCAGCACGGGCGGCGGGGGGGCCACAGATACGCAGTATTTT. Translated: CASTGGGGATDTQYF. The V call is TRBV6-6, the J call TRBJ2-3; 9 nucleotides agree with TRBD2. Trimming cost V 7 bases and J 2 bases; bases outside gene matches: 7. The CDR3 runs 15 residues. The germline gives CDR1 MNHNY, CDR2 SVGAGI (reference sequence).

The chain has TRBV7-2 and TRBJ1-1; maybe TRBD1 (6 bases). The CDR3 length is 13 residues. Germline lookup yields CDR1 SGHTA and CDR2 FQGNSA. V gave up 11 bases and J gave up 0 bases, with 13 bases separating them. This CDR3 reads CAGQGQLNTEAFF. CDR3 nucleotides: TGTGCCGGCCAGGGACAACTGAACACTGAAGCTTTCTTT.

This clone was detected once. This sequence joins TRBV28 and TRBJ2-1; D is possibly TRBD2 (5 bases). The CDR3 sequence is 16 residues long. The V gene's germline CDR1 is MDHEN and CDR2 SYDVKM. Between the trimmed V and J ends, which lost 4 bases and 3 bases, there was a span of 16 bases. CDR3: CASSSPLDAGYNEQFF. Here the CDR3 DNA reads TGTGCCAGCAGTTCCCCGTTAGATGCGGGCTACAATGAGCAGTTCTTC.

The CDR3 spells CASNGQGLLNTEAFF. The CDR3 DNA is TGTGCCAGCAACGGACAGGGGCTTCTGAACACTGAAGCTTTCTTT. This chain connects TRBV6-5 to TRBJ1-1, with 9 bases lining up with TRBD1. V lost 7 bases, J lost 0 bases, and 6 bases stayed unmatched. The CDR3 spans 15 residues. CDR1 and CDR2 from the germline V gene are MNHEY and SVGAGI.

The rearrangement joins TRBV6-5 to TRBJ2-2; D possibly corresponds to TRBD1 (6 bases). V was clipped by 6 bases and J by 5 bases, with 7 bases between them. This CDR3 is 12 amino acids long. Germline V CDR1 and CDR2: MNHEY, SVGAGI. The CDR3: CASSQGTGELFF. CDR3 coding DNA: TGTGCCAGCAGCCAGGGGACCGGGGAGCTGTTTTTT.

V gene TRBV7-2 combines with J gene TRBJ1-6; 11 bases line up with TRBD1. CDR3 size: 15 residues. Germline lookup yields CDR1 SGHTA and CDR2 FQGNSA. J was trimmed by 5 bases and V by 5 bases; bases with no gene match: 2. The CDR3 nucleotides read TGTGCCAGCAGCCGGACAGGGGGCGATAATTCACCCCTCCACTTT. Amino acid sequence: CASSRTGGDNSPLHF.